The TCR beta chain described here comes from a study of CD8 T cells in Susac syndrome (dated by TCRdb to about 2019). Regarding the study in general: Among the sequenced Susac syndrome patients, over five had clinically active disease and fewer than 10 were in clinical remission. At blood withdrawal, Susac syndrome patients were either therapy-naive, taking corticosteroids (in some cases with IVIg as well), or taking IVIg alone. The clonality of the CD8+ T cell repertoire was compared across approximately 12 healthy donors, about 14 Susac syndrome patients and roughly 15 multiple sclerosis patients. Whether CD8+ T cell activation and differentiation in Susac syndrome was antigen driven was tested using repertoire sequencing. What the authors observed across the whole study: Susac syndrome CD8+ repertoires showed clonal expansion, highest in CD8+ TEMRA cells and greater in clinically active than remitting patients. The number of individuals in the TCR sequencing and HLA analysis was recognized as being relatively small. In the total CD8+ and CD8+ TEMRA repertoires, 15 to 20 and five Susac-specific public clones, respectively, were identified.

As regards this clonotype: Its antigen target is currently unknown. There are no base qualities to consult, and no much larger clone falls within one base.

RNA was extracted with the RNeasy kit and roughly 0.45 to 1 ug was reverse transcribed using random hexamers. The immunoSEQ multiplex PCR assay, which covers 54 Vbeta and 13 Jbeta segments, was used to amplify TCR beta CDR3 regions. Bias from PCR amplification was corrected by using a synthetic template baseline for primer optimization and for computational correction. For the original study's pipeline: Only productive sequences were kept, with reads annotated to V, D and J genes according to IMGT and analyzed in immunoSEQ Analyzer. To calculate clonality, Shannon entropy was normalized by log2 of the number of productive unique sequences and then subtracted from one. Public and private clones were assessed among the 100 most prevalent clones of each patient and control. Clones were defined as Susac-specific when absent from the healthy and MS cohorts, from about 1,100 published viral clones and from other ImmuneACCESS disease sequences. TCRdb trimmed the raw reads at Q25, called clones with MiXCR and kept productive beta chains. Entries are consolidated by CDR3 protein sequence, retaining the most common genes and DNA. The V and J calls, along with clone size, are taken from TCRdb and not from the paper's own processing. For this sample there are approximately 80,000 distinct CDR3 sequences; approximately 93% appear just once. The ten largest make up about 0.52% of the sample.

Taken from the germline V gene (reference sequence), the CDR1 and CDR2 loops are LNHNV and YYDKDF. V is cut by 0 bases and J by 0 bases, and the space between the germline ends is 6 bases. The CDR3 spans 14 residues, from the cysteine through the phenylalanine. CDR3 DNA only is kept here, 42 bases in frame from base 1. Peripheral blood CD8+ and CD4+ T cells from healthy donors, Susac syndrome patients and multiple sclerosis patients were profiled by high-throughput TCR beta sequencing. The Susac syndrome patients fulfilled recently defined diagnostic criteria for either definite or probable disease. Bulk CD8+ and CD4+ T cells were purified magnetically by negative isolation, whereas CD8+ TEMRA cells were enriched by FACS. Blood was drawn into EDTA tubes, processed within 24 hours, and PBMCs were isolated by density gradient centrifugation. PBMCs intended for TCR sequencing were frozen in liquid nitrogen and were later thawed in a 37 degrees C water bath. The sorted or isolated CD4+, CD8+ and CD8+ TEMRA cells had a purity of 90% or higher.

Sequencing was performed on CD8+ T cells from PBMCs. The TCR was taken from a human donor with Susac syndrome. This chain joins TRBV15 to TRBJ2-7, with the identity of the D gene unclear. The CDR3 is CATSRDVSSYEQYF. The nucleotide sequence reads TGTGCCACCAGCAGAGATGTGAGCTCCTACGAGCAGTACTTC.